These T cell receptor beta chains were read from a single sample in a study of regulatory T cells in long-lasting Graves disease. TCRdb processed the multiplex PCR reads anew with MiXCR; each CDR3 protein has one entry. This sample has around 450,000 distinct CDR3 sequences; about 22% occur once, and the top ten carry over 6%. The sample in question was peripheral blood mononuclear cells (PBMCs), obtained when the disease was refractory, from a patient treated with antithyroid drugs. The receptors here all came from a female donor with Graves disease. Both conserved end residues are part of each CDR3. The order of the fields is V gene, clone size, J gene, D gene, CDR3 protein, CDR3 DNA. D genes are given only for firm matches. The size entry is marked missing in some rows and otherwise reads once, few, many or a size class.

TRBV28	many	TRBJ2-2	TRBD1	CASSSPGQGSTGELFF	TGTGCCAGCAGTTCACCGGGACAGGGGAGCACCGGGGAGCTGTTTTTT
TRBV7-9	many	TRBJ1-1	NA	CASSLAMNTEAFF	TGTGCCAGCAGCTTAGCCATGAACACTGAAGCTTTCTTT
TRBV9	few	TRBJ1-1	TRBD1	CASSVDSGGNTEAFF	TGTGCCAGCAGCGTAGATTCAGGGGGGAACACTGAAGCTTTCTTT
TRBV11-2	many	TRBJ2-7	TRBD1	CASSEWTGGEEQYF	TGTGCCAGCAGCGAATGGACAGGGGGCGAAGAGCAGTACTTC
TRBV3-1	NA	TRBJ1-6	NA	CASSQDYSPLHF	TGTGCCAGCAGCCAAGACTATTCACCCCTCCACTTT
TRBV30	NA	TRBJ1-6	NA	CAWSVGGYDSPLHF	TGTGCCTGGAGTGTCGGGGGTTACGATTCACCCCTCCACTTT
TRBV6-2/TRBV6-3	NA	TRBJ2-2	NA	CASSDPILTGELFF	TGTGCCAGCAGTGACCCCATTTTGACCGGGGAGCTGTTTTTT
TRBV20-1	NA	TRBJ1-2	NA	CSAAGTPPNLYGYTF	TGCAGTGCGGCCGGGACACCGCCGAATCTCTATGGCTACACCTTC
TRBV6-5	NA	TRBJ1-5	NA	CASSYWSSNQPQHF	TGTGCCAGCAGTTATTGGAGCAGCAATCAGCCCCAGCATTTT
TRBV4-3	NA	TRBJ2-7	NA	CASSQDAEGGYEQYF	TGCGCCAGCAGCCAAGACGCGGAAGGGGGCTACGAGCAGTACTTC
TRBV2	many	TRBJ1-1	NA	CASSGNRRVQNTEAFF	TGTGCCAGCAGTGGAAACAGGCGGGTCCAGAACACTGAAGCTTTCTTT
TRBV6-1	few	TRBJ1-3	TRBD1	CASTKDRVSGNTIYF	TGTGCCAGCACCAAAGACAGGGTATCTGGAAACACCATATATTTT
TRBV6-1	many	TRBJ2-5	TRBD1	CASSTQGVETQYF	TGTGCCAGCAGTACCCAGGGGGTAGAGACCCAGTACTTC
TRBV7-2	few	TRBJ2-2	TRBD1	CASKGGGTNTGELFF	TGTGCCAGCAAAGGGGGCGGAACGAACACCGGGGAGCTGTTTTTT
TRBV12-3/TRBV12-4	many	TRBJ1-2	NA	CASSQDSGGYTF	TGTGCCAGCAGTCAGGACTCGGGTGGCTACACCTTC
TRBV19	NA	TRBJ2-7	TRBD1	CASSKGPGQGAYEQYF	TGTGCCAGTAGTAAGGGACCCGGACAGGGGGCGTACGAGCAGTACTTC
TRBV6-1	many	TRBJ1-2	NA	CASSEWKGTNYGYTF	TGTGCCAGCAGTGAATGGAAGGGGACGAACTATGGCTACACCTTC
TRBV28	many	TRBJ2-7	NA	CASSLGGTGEQYF	TGTGCCAGCAGTTTAGGGGGGACGGGCGAGCAGTACTTC
TRBV7-2	many	TRBJ1-4	TRBD1	CASSGRQGKLFF	TGTGCCAGCAGTGGAAGACAGGGAAAACTGTTTTTT
TRBV27	NA	TRBJ1-5	NA	CASSSSWGVGDQPQHF	TGTGCCAGCTCGTCTTCATGGGGTGTGGGCGATCAGCCCCAGCATTTT
TRBV20-1	NA	TRBJ2-7	NA	CSASGRADYEQYF	TGCAGTGCTAGCGGTCGGGCCGACTACGAGCAGTACTTC
TRBV25-1	many	TRBJ1-5	NA	CASSAYLGDQPQHF	TGTGCCAGCAGTGCATACCTTGGGGACCAGCCCCAGCATTTT
TRBV6-1	many	TRBJ2-7	TRBD1	CASNQGQGKGEQYF	TGTGCCAGCAATCAGGGACAGGGAAAAGGAGAGCAGTACTTC
TRBV9	many	TRBJ1-2	TRBD1	CASSVVTGVYGYTF	TGTGCCAGCAGCGTAGTGACAGGGGTCTATGGCTACACCTTC
TRBV3-1	NA	TRBJ2-7	TRBD2	CASSQGLAGGMQYF	TGTGCCAGCAGCCAAGGGCTAGCGGGAGGTATGCAGTACTTC
TRBV13	few	TRBJ2-2	TRBD1	CASSPGGTGGTGELFF	TGTGCCAGCAGCCCTGGTGGGACAGGAGGGACCGGGGAGCTGTTTTTT
TRBV14	few	TRBJ1-2	NA	CASSQEEGDGYGYTF	TGTGCCAGCAGCCAAGAGGAGGGGGACGGCTATGGCTACACCTTC
TRBV9	many	TRBJ1-2	NA	CASSVEQHSSIYGYTF	TGTGCCAGCAGCGTAGAGCAGCACTCATCCATCTATGGCTACACCTTC
TRBV7-9	NA	TRBJ2-6	NA	CASSLVPHVDRGTGANVLTF	TGTGCCAGCAGCTTAGTCCCTCACGTGGACAGAGGAACTGGGGCCAACGTCCTGACTTTC
TRBV28	many	TRBJ2-7	TRBD1	CASSGGQAPLGEQYF	TGTGCCAGCAGCGGGGGACAGGCTCCTCTTGGAGAGCAGTACTTC
TRBV6-1	few	TRBJ2-5	NA	CASSPRQAGETQYF	TGTGCCAGCAGTCCCCGACAGGCCGGGGAGACCCAGTACTTC
TRBV12-3/TRBV12-4	many	TRBJ2-1	NA	CASTADYEQFF	TGTGCCAGCACTGCGGACTACGAGCAGTTCTTC
TRBV27	many	TRBJ2-7	NA	CASSLTPGVGPYEQYF	TGTGCCAGCAGTTTAACACCTGGGGTTGGCCCCTACGAGCAGTACTTC
TRBV19	NA	TRBJ1-2	TRBD1	CASSTYGTDGYTF	TGTGCCAGTAGTACCTACGGGACAGACGGCTACACCTTC
TRBV28	NA	TRBJ2-7	TRBD1	CASSLRTGGNYEQYF	TGTGCCAGCAGTTTGAGGACAGGGGGGAACTACGAGCAGTACTTC
TRBV12-3/TRBV12-4	many	TRBJ1-1	NA	CASTRDGQNTEAFF	TGTGCCAGCACCAGAGACGGGCAGAACACTGAAGCTTTCTTT
TRBV28	many	TRBJ2-5	TRBD1	CASTEGGGYQETQYF	TGTGCCAGCACCGAAGGGGGCGGGTACCAAGAGACCCAGTACTTC
TRBV10-3	NA	TRBJ1-1	TRBD1	CAITSGGSEAFF	TGTGCCATTACCTCAGGGGGCTCTGAAGCTTTCTTT
TRBV19	few	TRBJ1-5	TRBD1	CASSPRDRGYQPQHF	TGTGCCAGTAGTCCACGAGACAGGGGCTATCAGCCCCAGCATTTT
TRBV29-1	few	TRBJ1-1	NA	CSVVVQMNTEAFF	TGCAGCGTTGTTGTGCAGATGAACACTGAAGCTTTCTTT
TRBV20-1	few	TRBJ1-1	NA	CSARDGGNTEAFF	TGCAGTGCTAGAGATGGGGGGAACACTGAAGCTTTCTTT
TRBV28	many	TRBJ1-2	TRBD1	CASSPGDRVLYGYTF	TGTGCCAGCAGTCCGGGGGACAGGGTGTTGTATGGCTACACCTTC
TRBV7-8	many	TRBJ2-7	NA	CASSLAVPPIYEQYF	TGTGCCAGCAGCCTTGCGGTCCCACCAATCTACGAGCAGTACTTC
TRBV24-1	many	TRBJ2-5	NA	CATSGGQRTDQETQYF	TGTGCCACCAGTGGTGGACAGCGCACCGATCAAGAGACCCAGTACTTC
TRBV7-9	NA	TRBJ2-7	TRBD1	CASSFSTGAPYEQYF	TGTGCCAGCAGCTTTTCGACAGGGGCCCCTTACGAGCAGTACTTC
TRBV3-1	NA	TRBJ2-5	TRBD1	CASSLGTVGPETQYF	TGTGCCAGCAGCCTAGGGACAGTGGGGCCAGAGACCCAGTACTTC
TRBV28	few	TRBJ1-4	TRBD1	CASSLDRGLLRGKLFF	TGTGCCAGCAGCCTGGACAGGGGGCTTTTACGGGGAAAACTGTTTTTT
TRBV20-1	many	TRBJ1-1	NA	CSARDNAGMNTEAFF	TGCAGTGCTAGAGATAATGCGGGCATGAACACTGAAGCTTTCTTT